This T cell receptor (beta chain) came from a study of shared clonotypes between healthy human individuals. Study background: The composition of the donors was two women and three men aged 18 to 49. Whole-study results and caveats: The sharing of approximately 4.6% of naive CD4 clonotypes was seen across several donors.

On this clone: Its antigen is not identified.

Produced via immunoSEQ multiplex PCR; TCRdb's table is partial and in-frame only. The sample comprises a few million clones, 85% to 95% of which are singletons, and 0.35% to 0.5% rests with the top ten. Germline CDR1 SEHNR, CDR2 FQNEAQ (reference sequence). The CDR3 contains 15 residues. The V end was cut by 0 bases, the J end by 4 bases, with 12 bases between. Recent vaccinations or acute infections were absent in the healthy HIV-negative adult donors. This receptor was identified in a man between 18 and 35 years old in good health. Some clones in this sample may be carry-over from other donors' samples. The chain joins TRBV7-9 to TRBJ2-5; no definite D call. The sequencing input was naive CD4+ T cells from PBMCs. The subset here: CD45RA+ positively selected. CDR3: CASSLALRRGETQYF. The CDR3 DNA is TGTGCCAGCAGCTTAGCGCTTCGGCGAGGAGAGACCCAGTACTTC.